A single sample is the source of the 27 T cell receptor beta chains below, sequenced in a study of T cell responses to AZD1222 COVID-19 vaccine. Generated by immunoSEQ multiplex PCR, the TCRdb table keeps only in-frame clones and is missing some. The table lists fewer than 150,000 clones, about 89% of them singletons. The input for sequencing was peripheral blood, taken 28 days after the second AZD1222 dose. These receptors all stem from an adult who received the AZD1222 COVID-19 vaccine.

The chain uses TRBV5-1 and TRBJ2-2, with 8 bases that match TRBD1. The CDR3 length is 16 residues. CDR1 is SGHRS, CDR2 YFSETQ, per germline. J lost 0 bases, V lost 0 bases, and 1 base had no gene match. CDR3 sequence: CASSLVGQANTGELFF. CDR3 DNA: TGCGCCAGCAGCTTGGTGGGACAGGCGAACACCGGGGAGCTGTTTTTT.

This chain joins TRBV6-2 or TRBV6-3 and TRBJ1-1; D is ambiguous. Looked up from germline, CDR1 is MNHEY and CDR2 is SVGEGT. The germline V and J ends were trimmed by 2 bases and 1 base, with 2 bases remaining between them. The CDR3 covers 12 residues. The DNA for the CDR3 is TGTGCCAGCAGTTACAGGAACACTGAAGCTTTCTTT. This encodes CASSYRNTEAFF.

The rearrangement uses TRBV28 and TRBJ2-1, with 12 positions matching TRBD1. The CDR3 extends over 15 amino acids. With 8 bases clipped from V and 8 bases from J, the junction kept 10 bases outside the gene matches. Germline V CDR1 and CDR2: MDHEN, SYDVKM. The CDR3 protein is CASCPGGTGGYEQFF. In DNA form, the CDR3 reads TGTGCCAGCTGTCCGGGCGGGACAGGGGGCTATGAGCAGTTCTTC.

This rearrangement joins TRBV29-1 to TRBJ1-4; 11 bases align to TRBD1. Losses at the gene ends were 8 bases for V and 0 bases for J; bases not matched to a gene: 8. The CDR3 sequence is 16 residues long. Per germline, CDR1 SQVTM and CDR2 ANQGSEA. The CDR3 coding sequence is TGCAGCACCCTGGGGGGACAGGGGGCAACTAATGAAAAACTGTTTTTT. Translation gives CSTLGGQGATNEKLFF.

V usage is TRBV11-3 and J usage is TRBJ2-1; 10 nucleotides match TRBD2. Germline V gives CDR1 SGHNT, CDR2 YENEEA. The V segment lost 1 base and the J segment 8 bases; nucleotides outside the gene matches: 8. The CDR3 length is 16 residues. As DNA, the CDR3 is TGTGCCAGCAGCTTAGGACTAGCGGGCACGTTGGATGAGCAGTTCTTC. Translating gives CASSLGLAGTLDEQFF.

V gene TRBV7-3 combines with J gene TRBJ1-2; maybe TRBD1 (5 bases). This CDR3 is built from 16 residues. Germline CDR1 reads SGHTA; CDR2 reads FQGTGA. V was shortened by 6 bases and J by 1 base, with 18 bases between the two germline ends. The CDR3 DNA sequence: TGTGCCAGCAGACTAGTAGGGGTGGGGGATAACTATGGCTACACCTTC. This gives the protein CASRLVGVGDNYGYTF.

This CDR3 is CASSVGFSGFGSPLHF. The DNA of the CDR3 is TGTGCCAGCAGCGTAGGGTTTTCGGGGTTTGGATCACCCCTCCACTTT. This sequence joins TRBV9 and TRBJ1-6; D ambiguous. V lost 0 bases and J lost 10, with 17 bases in between. CDR3 size: 16 residues. Germline CDR1 reads SGDLS; CDR2 reads YYNGEE.

This sequence joins TRBV7-2 and TRBJ2-7; possibly TRBD2 for D (5 bases). Trimming left V 5 bases short and J 5 bases short, with 19 bases between. Per germline, CDR1 SGHTA and CDR2 FQGNSA. The length of the CDR3 is 15 residues. The CDR3 DNA reads as TGTGCCAGCAGCCAGAGGGCTGCCTCTAGGAACGAGCAGTACTTC. This gives the protein CASSQRAASRNEQYF.

V and J are TRBV28 and TRBJ2-7; D is unclear. The CDR3 runs to 11 residues. V lost 2 bases and J 6 bases, leaving 5 bases between the germline ends. Germline V gives CDR1 MDHEN, CDR2 SYDVKM. The CDR3 DNA reads TGTGCCAGCAGTTTAGCGGTCGAGCAGTACTTC. It specifies CASSLAVEQYF.

This chain joins TRBV6-5 and TRBJ1-4; the D gene is possibly TRBD1 (5 bases). Trimming pared 0 bases from V and 6 bases from J, leaving 11 bases between. Per germline, CDR1 MNHEY and CDR2 SVGAGI. There are 15 residues in the CDR3. CDR3 protein: CASSYSGPEDEKLFF. The CDR3 region has the DNA TGTGCCAGCAGTTACTCGGGGCCAGAAGATGAAAAACTGTTTTTT.

This sequence joins TRBV5-8 and TRBJ2-1; possibly TRBD1 for D (5 bases). The CDR3 contains 17 residues. V lost 4 bases, J lost 0 bases, and 17 bases lay in between. Germline CDR1 reads SGHTS; CDR2 reads YDEGEE. CDR3 amino acids: CASSESPGFYSYNEQFF. The CDR3 nucleotides read TGTGCCAGCAGCGAGAGCCCAGGGTTTTACTCCTACAATGAGCAGTTCTTC.

V usage is TRBV6-6 and J usage is TRBJ2-3; 14 bases match TRBD2. In germline, CDR1 is MNHNY, CDR2 SVGAGI (reference sequence). The CDR3 is 17 residues long. J lost 3 bases, V lost 5 bases, and 7 bases had no gene match. The DNA for the CDR3 is TGTGCCAGCAGTCGCCTGACTAGCGGGAGGGGTACAGATACGCAGTATTTT. Translated: CASSRLTSGRGTDTQYF.

J is TRBJ2-7 and V is TRBV7-3; D possibly matches TRBD1 or TRBD2 (5 bases each). In germline, CDR1 is SGHTA, CDR2 FQGTGA. This CDR3 has 15 amino acids. V was trimmed by 3 bases and J by 3 bases, leaving 15 bases between them. The CDR3 sequence: CASSLRAGLSYEQYF. In nucleotides, the CDR3 is TGTGCCAGCAGCTTGAGGGCAGGGCTAAGCTACGAGCAGTACTTC.

The rearrangement links TRBV5-4 to TRBJ1-3; D unclear. V lost 4 bases, J lost 4 bases, and 9 bases lay in between. The CDR3 extends over 13 amino acids. Germline assignment: CDR1 SGHNT and CDR2 YYREEE (reference sequence). The CDR3 here is CASSPQSGNTIYF. CDR3 DNA sequence: TGTGCCAGCAGCCCACAGTCCGGAAACACCATATATTTT.

The chain combines TRBV11-3 with TRBJ2-7; D is ambiguous. The CDR3 spans 15 residues. Germline V lookup: CDR1 SGHNT, CDR2 YENEEA. V lost 8 bases and J 3 bases, leaving 20 bases between the germline ends. In nucleotides, the CDR3 is TGTGCCAGCGGACGCAGTGGTCTTAAGGGCTACGAGCAGTACTTC. Its translation: CASGRSGLKGYEQYF.

The chain employs TRBV28 and TRBJ2-3; no clear D. The CDR3 runs to 14 residues. V was pared by 8 bases and J by 4 bases, with 16 bases between. The germline V gene has CDR1 MDHEN and CDR2 SYDVKM. The DNA for the CDR3 is TGTGCCAGCCGCCTATTCCGTGGGGCAGATACGCAGTATTTT. Encoded protein: CASRLFRGADTQYF.

The CDR3 DNA sequence: TGTGCCAGCAGCTTGACGGGGCGCTACACTGAAGCTTTCTTT. Amino acid sequence: CASSLTGRYTEAFF. The chain links TRBV5-6 to TRBJ1-1, with D possibly being TRBD1 (5 bases). Germline V CDR1 and CDR2: SGHDT, YYEEEE. This CDR3 is built from 14 residues. V was shortened by 1 base and J by 3 bases, with 10 bases between the two germline ends. Filled out from reference TRBV5-6 and TRBJ1-1, the complete variable domain reads DAGVTQSPTHLIKTRGQQVTLRCSPKSGHDTVSWYQQALGQGPQFIFQYYEEEERQRGNFPDRFSGHQFPNYSSELNVNALLLGDSALYLCASSLTGRYTEAFFGQGTRLTVV.

V usage is TRBV5-5 and J usage is TRBJ1-1, with D hard to call. The germline V gene encodes CDR1 SGHKS and CDR2 YYEKEE (reference sequence). Trimming left V 1 base short and J 4 bases short, with 8 bases between. The CDR3 totals 13 residues. CDR3 residues: CASSLQAGTEAFF. CDR3 in DNA: TGTGCCAGCAGCTTGCAGGCGGGCACTGAAGCTTTCTTT.

This chain connects TRBV7-8 to TRBJ1-5; no clear D gene. There are 12 residues in the CDR3. Per germline, CDR1 SGHVS and CDR2 FQNEAQ. Trimming stripped 3 bases from V and 6 bases from J, with 6 bases between. As DNA, the CDR3 is TGTGCCAGCAGCTTCGCTCTTCAGCCCCAGCATTTT. Translating it yields CASSFALQPQHF. The variable domain in full, with the rest retrieved from reference TRBV7-8 and TRBJ1-5, is GAGVSQSPRYKVAKRGQDVALRCDPISGHVSLFWYQQALGQGPEFLTYFQNEAQLDKSGLPSDRFFAERPEGSVSTLKIQRTQQEDSAVYLCASSFALQPQHFGDGTRLSIL.

The V gene is TRBV5-1, the J gene TRBJ1-1; 7 positions match TRBD1. V dropped 4 bases and J dropped 1; count of bases not matched to a gene: 4. The CDR3 extends over 14 amino acids. The V gene's germline CDR1 is SGHRS and CDR2 YFSETQ. CDR3 nucleotides: TGCGCCAGCAGCGCGGGGACAGCGAACACTGAAGCTTTCTTT. Translation: CASSAGTANTEAFF.

The chain recombines TRBV5-4 with TRBJ2-3, with no clear D. Germline CDR1 SGHNT, CDR2 YYREEE (reference sequence). The length of the CDR3 is 15 residues. Trimming shortened V by 0 bases and J by 2 bases, and 10 bases separated the two germline ends. CDR3 sequence (DNA): TGTGCCAGCAGCTTGGTAGGGCGATTCACAGATACGCAGTATTTT. Protein product: CASSLVGRFTDTQYF.

Only one count was recorded for this clone. CDR3 loop: CASSLPTSGSTDTQYF. In nucleotides, the CDR3 is TGCGCCAGCAGCTTGCCGACTAGCGGGAGCACAGATACGCAGTATTTT. The chain couples TRBV5-1 to TRBJ2-3, with TRBD2 matching over 10 bases. The junction had 2 bases not matched to a gene; V was cut back by 1 base and J by 0 bases. This CDR3 contains 16 residues. CDR1 SGHRS and CDR2 YFSETQ come from the germline V gene.

The chain has TRBV2 and TRBJ2-1; 16 positions match TRBD2. In germline, CDR1 is SNHLY, CDR2 FYNNEI. The junction had 6 bases not matched to a gene; V was cut back by 0 bases and J by 7 bases. This CDR3 contains 18 residues. CDR3 residues: CASSEAGLAGGRGNEQFF. The CDR3 DNA reads TGTGCCAGCAGTGAAGCGGGACTAGCGGGGGGGAGAGGGAATGAGCAGTTCTTC.

The rearrangement joins TRBV11-1 to TRBJ2-7, with TRBD2 matching 11 bases. J lost 1 base, V lost 3 bases, and 5 bases had no gene match. This CDR3 has 16 residues. The germline gives CDR1 SGHAT, CDR2 FQDESV (reference sequence). The CDR3 is CASSFTGTSGSYEQYF. CDR3 DNA: TGTGCCAGCAGCTTCACCGGGACTAGCGGATCCTACGAGCAGTACTTC.

The chain is built from TRBV5-1 and TRBJ2-6; D not resolved. V lost 4 bases, J lost 1 base, and 9 bases lay in between. Germline CDR1 and CDR2: SGHRS and YFSETQ. The CDR3 has 15 residues. The CDR3 DNA reads TGCGCCAGCAGCGGAACAAAGTCTGGGGCCAACGTCCTGACTTTC. Translated: CASSGTKSGANVLTF. The variable domain in full, completed from reference TRBV5-1 and TRBJ2-6, reads KAGVTQTPRYLIKTRGQQVTLSCSPISGHRSVSWYQQTPGQGLQFLFEYFSETQRNKGNFPGRFSGRQFSNSRSEMNVSTLELGDSALYLCASSGTKSGANVLTFGAGSRLTVL.

This chain joins TRBV6-5 and TRBJ1-1; 7 bases align to TRBD1. The CDR3 runs to 15 residues. Trimming cost V 4 bases and J 4 bases; bases outside gene matches: 9. CDR1 and CDR2 from the germline V gene are MNHEY and SVGAGI. The CDR3 region is CASSLIQGIPTEAFF. The CDR3 nucleotides are TGTGCCAGCAGTTTAATACAGGGGATTCCCACTGAAGCTTTCTTT.

The chain uses TRBV4-1 and TRBJ2-2, with a weak D call TRBD1 (5 bases). The CDR3 extends over 17 amino acids. The germline gives CDR1 MGHRA, CDR2 YSYEKL. V lost 7 bases and J 4 bases, leaving 22 bases between the germline ends. The CDR3 reads CASTHDLETVLTGELFF. CDR3 nucleotide sequence: TGCGCCAGCACTCACGACCTTGAGACAGTCCTCACCGGGGAGCTGTTTTTT.